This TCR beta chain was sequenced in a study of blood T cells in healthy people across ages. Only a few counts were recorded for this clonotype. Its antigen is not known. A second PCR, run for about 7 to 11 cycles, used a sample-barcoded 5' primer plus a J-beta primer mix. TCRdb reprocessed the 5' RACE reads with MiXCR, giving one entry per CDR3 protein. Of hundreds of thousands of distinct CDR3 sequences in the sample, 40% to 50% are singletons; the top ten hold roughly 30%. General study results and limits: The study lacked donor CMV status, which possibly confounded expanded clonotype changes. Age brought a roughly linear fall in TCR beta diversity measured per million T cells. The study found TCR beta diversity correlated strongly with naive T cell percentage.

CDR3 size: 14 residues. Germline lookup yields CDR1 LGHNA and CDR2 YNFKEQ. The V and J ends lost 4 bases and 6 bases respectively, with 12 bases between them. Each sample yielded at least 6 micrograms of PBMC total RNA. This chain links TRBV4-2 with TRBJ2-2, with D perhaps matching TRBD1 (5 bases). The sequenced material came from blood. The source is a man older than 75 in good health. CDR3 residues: CASSLGPEPGELFF. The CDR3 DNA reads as TGTGCCAGCAGCCTGGGGCCCGAACCCGGGGAGCTGTTTTTT.